The clone carrying this T cell receptor (beta chain) was seen just once. Regions amplified from RNA transcripts were the TCR beta CDR3 regions. First-round RT-PCR targeting the TCR CDR3 was performed with the HTBI primer set. TCRdb fed the multiplex PCR reads into MiXCR, producing one record per CDR3 protein. This repertoire shows 500,000 to 750,000 distinct CDR3 sequences, 12% to 15% found once; its top ten account for 7% to 9%. The sample originates from a study of T cells in Graves' hyperthyroidism and ophthalmopathy. V lost 4 bases to trimming and J lost 0 bases, with 16 bases between them. The CDR3 spans 16 residues. Germline CDR1 is MGHRA and CDR2 is YSYEKL.

This TCR was recovered from a woman aged 18-30 years with Graves' ophthalmopathy. The chain joins TRBV4-1 to TRBJ2-7, with D possibly being TRBD1 (5 bases). Sample: blood. The CDR3 spells CASSPTVGRDSYEQYF. The CDR3 DNA reads as TGCGCCAGCAGCCCTACGGTTGGCAGGGACTCCTACGAGCAGTACTTC.